This T cell receptor beta chain was retrieved from a study of OX40 agonist ivuxolimab in advanced cancers. About the research overall: Intravenous ivuxolimab was administered to patients every 2 weeks at 0.01 to 10 mg/kg. Partial responses were achieved by three patients, one with hepatocellular carcinoma and two with cutaneous melanoma. The diagnoses of dose-escalation patients were hepatocellular carcinoma, melanoma, renal cell or head and neck cancer. Points from the study as a whole: Dose levels from 0.1 to 3.0 mg/kg saw CD4+ and CD8+ blood T cells expand clonally by week 6.

From germline, CDR1 is SGHRS and CDR2 YFSETQ. This CDR3 is 15 amino acids long. V lost 5 bases, J lost 4 bases, and 16 bases lay in between. Libraries were prepared by immunoSEQ multiplex PCR; TCRdb keeps only in-frame clonotypes and omits some of them. The sample has some 20,000 clones; 75% to 90% are singletons. A single count supports this clone. The antigen is undetermined. The source of this sequence is an adult with an advanced solid tumor such as melanoma, head and neck, liver or kidney cancer. Source: CD4+ or CD8+ T cells sorted from blood, taken in a trial of the OX40 agonist ivuxolimab. The V call is TRBV5-1, the J call TRBJ1-3, with a possible D match to TRBD1 (5 bases). CDR3 residues: CASSADGGSGNTIYF. In DNA, the CDR3 is TGCGCCAGCAGTGCCGATGGGGGATCCGGAAACACCATATATTTT.